This TCR beta chain was captured in a study of T cell clones after liver transplantation. Overall study: As an antigen-independent comparator, third-party-reactive TCRbeta sequences came from pre-transplant mixed lymphocyte reactions. Patients counted as tolerant after at least one year off all immunosuppression, enzymes not exceeding twice normal.

Per the germline V gene, CDR1 is LNHNV and CDR2 is YYDKDF (reference sequence). V lost 0 bases to trimming and J lost 4 bases; unmatched junction nucleotides: 3. This CDR3 comprises 14 residues. Worth noting for this clone: The antigen remains undetermined.

Points from the study as a whole: Low donor cell numbers restricted donor-reactive repertoire measurement in a couple of subjects. In most of the 8 subjects, circulating graft-donor-reactive CD4 TCRbeta sequences fell significantly after transplant.

Here immunoSEQ multiplex PCR was the method, and the copy in TCRdb shows in-frame clones only, minus some. The data contain around 110,000 clones, 90% of them singletons. This TCR was recovered from a human patient who received a liver transplant. The graft donor may be the source of some T cells. Sequenced here: CD4+ T cells from blood, sampled 12 months after liver transplant. The chain combines TRBV15 with TRBJ2-7; 7 bases line up with TRBD1. The CDR3 sequence is CATSREQGRYEQYF. The CDR3 DNA reads TGTGCCACCAGCAGAGAACAGGGGAGATACGAGCAGTACTTC.